Included here is one TCR beta chain sequence, with context. This specimen comes from a study of blood T cell repertoires in COVID-19. As processed by the authors: Estimation of nucleated cell counts relied on the amplification of reference gene primers. Some clones are missing from TCRdb's copy, which holds only in-frame ones; the method was immunoSEQ multiplex PCR. The DNA gave D and trimming, while V, J and clone size come from that table. In the table there are approximately 240,000 clones, about 88% of which are singletons. Sequencing was performed on peripheral blood. The clonotype was recovered from a woman between 35 and 50 years old who had recovered from COVID-19.

In nucleotides, the CDR3 is TGCGCCAGCAGCCTCCGGGACAGGGCGAACACTGAAGCTTTCTTT. Protein: CASSLRDRANTEAFF. This chain links TRBV4-1 with TRBJ1-1, with TRBD1 identical over 9 bases. CDR3 size: 15 residues. J gave up 1 base and V 4 bases, and 4 bases lay outside the gene matches. Germline CDR1 MGHRA, CDR2 YSYEKL.